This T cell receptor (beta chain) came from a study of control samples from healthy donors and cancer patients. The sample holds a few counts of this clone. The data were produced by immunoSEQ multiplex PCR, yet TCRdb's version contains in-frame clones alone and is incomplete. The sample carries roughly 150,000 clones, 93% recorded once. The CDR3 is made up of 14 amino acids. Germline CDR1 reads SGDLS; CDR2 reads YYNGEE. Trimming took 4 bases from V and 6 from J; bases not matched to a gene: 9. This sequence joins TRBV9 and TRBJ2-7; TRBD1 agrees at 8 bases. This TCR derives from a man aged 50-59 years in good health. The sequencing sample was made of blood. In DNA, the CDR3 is TGTGCCAGCAGCTCGCGGACAGGGACCGCCGAGCAGTACTTC. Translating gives CASSSRTGTAEQYF.